These 4 T cell receptor beta chains were all obtained from the same sample, sequenced in a study of T cell responses to AZD1222 COVID-19 vaccine. Only in-frame clones appear in the TCRdb table, and some are missing; sequencing was by immunoSEQ multiplex PCR. Of about 60,000 clones in the sample, more than 60% were seen once. The material sequenced was peripheral blood, taken 28 days after the second AZD1222 dose. All receptors come from an adult who received the AZD1222 COVID-19 vaccine.

The chain carries TRBV10-1 and TRBJ1-3; the match to TRBD1 covers 8 bases. Losses at the gene ends were 3 bases for V and 0 bases for J; bases not matched to a gene: 4. CDR1 and CDR2 from the germline V gene are WNHNN and SYGVQD (reference sequence). The CDR3 is 16 residues long. CDR3 DNA: TGCGCCAGCAGTGATTCTGGACAGGGCTCTGGAAACACCATATATTTT. It codes for CASSDSGQGSGNTIYF.

This chain links TRBV19 with TRBJ1-5; 7 bases map to TRBD1. With V trimmed by 2 bases and J by 5 bases, 6 bases remained unmatched. Germline CDR1 LNHDA, CDR2 SQIVND (reference sequence). The CDR3 covers 15 residues. The CDR3 reads CASSINRGAYQPQHF. The CDR3 region has the DNA TGTGCCAGTAGTATAAACAGGGGAGCCTATCAGCCCCAGCATTTT.

The chain joins TRBV10-3 to TRBJ1-2; the D gene is possibly TRBD1 (6 bases). This CDR3 contains 15 residues. V was pared by 0 bases and J by 4 bases, with 12 bases between. Germline V gene lookup returns CDR1 ENHRY and CDR2 SYGVKD. CDR3 amino acids: CAISESAGQLYGYTF. CDR3 DNA: TGTGCCATCAGTGAGTCTGCCGGACAGCTCTATGGCTACACCTTC.

This chain uses TRBV5-1 with TRBJ1-1; D is undetermined. V was pared by 3 bases and J by 0 bases, with 12 bases between. The CDR3 length is 15 residues. CDR1 and CDR2 from the germline V gene are SGHRS and YFSETQ. The CDR3 is CASSSRATVNTEAFF. In nucleotides, the CDR3 is TGCGCCAGCAGCTCCCGGGCAACTGTGAACACTGAAGCTTTCTTT.